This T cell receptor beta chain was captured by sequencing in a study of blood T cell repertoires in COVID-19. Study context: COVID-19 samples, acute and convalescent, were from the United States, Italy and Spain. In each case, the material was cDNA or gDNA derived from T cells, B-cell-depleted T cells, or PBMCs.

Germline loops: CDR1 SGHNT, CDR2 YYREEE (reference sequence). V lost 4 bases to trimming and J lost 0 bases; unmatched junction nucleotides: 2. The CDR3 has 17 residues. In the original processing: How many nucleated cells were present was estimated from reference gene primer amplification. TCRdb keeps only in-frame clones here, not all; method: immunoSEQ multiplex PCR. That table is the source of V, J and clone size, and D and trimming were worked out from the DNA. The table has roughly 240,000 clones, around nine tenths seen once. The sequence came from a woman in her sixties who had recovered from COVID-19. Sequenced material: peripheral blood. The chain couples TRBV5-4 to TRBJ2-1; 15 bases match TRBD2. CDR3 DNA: TGTGCCAGCAGCCCGGGACTAGCGGGGGGCTCCTACAATGAGCAGTTCTTC. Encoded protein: CASSPGLAGGSYNEQFF.